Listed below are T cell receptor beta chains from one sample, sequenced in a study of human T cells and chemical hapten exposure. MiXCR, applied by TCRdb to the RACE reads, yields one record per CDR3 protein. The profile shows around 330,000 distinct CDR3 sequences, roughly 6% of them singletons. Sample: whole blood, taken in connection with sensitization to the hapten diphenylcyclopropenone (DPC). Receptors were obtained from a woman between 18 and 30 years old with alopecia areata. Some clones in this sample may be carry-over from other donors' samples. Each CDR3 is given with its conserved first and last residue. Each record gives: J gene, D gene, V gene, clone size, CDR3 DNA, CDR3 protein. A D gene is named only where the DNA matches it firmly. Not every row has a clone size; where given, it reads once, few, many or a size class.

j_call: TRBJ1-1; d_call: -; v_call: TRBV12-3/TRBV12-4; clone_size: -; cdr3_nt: TGTGCCAGCACCTTTAGGGGTGAAGCTTTCTTT; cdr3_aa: CASTFRGEAFF
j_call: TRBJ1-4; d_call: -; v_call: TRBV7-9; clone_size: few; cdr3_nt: TGTGCCAGCAGCTTAGACGGGGGGACTAATGAAAAACTGTTTTTT; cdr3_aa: CASSLDGGTNEKLFF
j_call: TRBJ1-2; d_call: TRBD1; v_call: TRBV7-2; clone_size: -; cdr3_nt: TGTGCCAGCACCCTGACAGGGGATGGCTTCACCTTC; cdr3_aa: CASTLTGDGFTF
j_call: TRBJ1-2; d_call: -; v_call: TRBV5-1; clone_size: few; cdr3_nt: TGCGCCAGCAGCTTGGAAGGGCCCTATCTGTATGGCTACACCTTC; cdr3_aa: CASSLEGPYLYGYTF
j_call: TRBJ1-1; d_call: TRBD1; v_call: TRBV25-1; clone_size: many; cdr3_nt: TGTGCCAGCAGACCGGACAGGGCGGGGATCACTGAAGCTTTCTTT; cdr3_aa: CASRPDRAGITEAFF
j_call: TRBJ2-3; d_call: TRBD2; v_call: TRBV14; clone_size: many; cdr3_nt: TGTGCCAGCAGCTCTCGGCTAGCGGGGGGAGGCAGAGATACGCAGTATTTT; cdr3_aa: CASSSRLAGGGRDTQYF
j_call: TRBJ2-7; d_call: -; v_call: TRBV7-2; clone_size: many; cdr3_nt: TGTGCCAGCAGTACGACAAGGGAGACCTACGAGCAGTACTTC; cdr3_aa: CASSTTRETYEQYF
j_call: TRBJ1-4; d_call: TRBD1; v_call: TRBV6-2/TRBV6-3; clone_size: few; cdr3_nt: TGTGCCAGCAGTTACTATCGGCAGGGGGCTGGCGTGGATGAAAAACTGTTTTTT; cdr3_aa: CASSYYRQGAGVDEKLFF
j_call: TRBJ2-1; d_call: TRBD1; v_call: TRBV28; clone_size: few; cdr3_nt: TGTGCCAGCAGATCCGACAGGGGGACCTACAATGAGCAGTTCTTC; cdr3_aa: CASRSDRGTYNEQFF
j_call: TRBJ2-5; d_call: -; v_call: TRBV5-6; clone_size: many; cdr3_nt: TGTGCCAGCCAAGAAGTGGACGGAAAAGAGACCCAGTACTTC; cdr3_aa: CASQEVDGKETQYF
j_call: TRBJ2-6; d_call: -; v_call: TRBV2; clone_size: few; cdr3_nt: TGTGCCAGCAGCGGACAGTACTCTGGGGCCAACGTCCTGACTTTC; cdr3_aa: CASSGQYSGANVLTF
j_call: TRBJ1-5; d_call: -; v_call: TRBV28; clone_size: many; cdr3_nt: TGTGCCAGCAGTTTATGGTCACAGGGCGATCAGCCCCAGCATTTT; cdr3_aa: CASSLWSQGDQPQHF
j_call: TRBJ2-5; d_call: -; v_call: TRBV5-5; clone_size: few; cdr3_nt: TGTGCCAGCAGTCAACAAACAGGGCGAGAGACCCAGTACTTC; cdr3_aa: CASSQQTGRETQYF
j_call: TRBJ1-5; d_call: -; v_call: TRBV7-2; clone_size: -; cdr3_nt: TGTGCCAGCAGCTTAGAATCGCCCAGGAACAATCAGCCCCAGCATTTT; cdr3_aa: CASSLESPRNNQPQHF
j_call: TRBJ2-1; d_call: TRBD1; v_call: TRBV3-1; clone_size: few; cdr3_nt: TGTGCCAGCAGCCAAGGAGGGACAGCAGAGCAGTTCTTC; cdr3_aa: CASSQGGTAEQFF
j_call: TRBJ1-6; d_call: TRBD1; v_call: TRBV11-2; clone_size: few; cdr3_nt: TGTGCCAGCAGCTCGAGACAGGGGAACTCACCCCTCCACTTT; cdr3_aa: CASSSRQGNSPLHF
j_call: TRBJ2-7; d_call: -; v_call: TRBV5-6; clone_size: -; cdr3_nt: TGTGCCAGCAGCTTGTACGTCAGGGACGAGCAGTACTTC; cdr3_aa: CASSLYVRDEQYF
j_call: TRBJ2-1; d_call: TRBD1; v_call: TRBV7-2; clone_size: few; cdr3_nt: TGTGCCAGCAGCCCACTCCGGACAGGGTTATTTTACAATGAGCAGTTCTTC; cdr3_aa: CASSPLRTGLFYNEQFF
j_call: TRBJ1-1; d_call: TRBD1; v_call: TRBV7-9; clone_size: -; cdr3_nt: TGTGCCAGCAGCTCCATACGCAGGGGGCTCTGGATGAACACTGAAGCTTTCTTT; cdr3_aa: CASSSIRRGLWMNTEAFF
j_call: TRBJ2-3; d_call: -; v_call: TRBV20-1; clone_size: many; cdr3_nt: TGCAGTGCTAGGGTCCTAACAGGGTTTAGCACAGATACGCAGTATTTT; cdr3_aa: CSARVLTGFSTDTQYF
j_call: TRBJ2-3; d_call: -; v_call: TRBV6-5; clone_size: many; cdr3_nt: TGTGCCAGCAGCCGAGGGACTTCCGTACATACGCAGTATTTT; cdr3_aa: CASSRGTSVHTQYF
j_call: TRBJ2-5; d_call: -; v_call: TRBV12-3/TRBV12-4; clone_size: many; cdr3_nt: TGTGCCAGCAGTTTAAACACCCCCCAAGAGACCCAGTACTTC; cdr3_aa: CASSLNTPQETQYF
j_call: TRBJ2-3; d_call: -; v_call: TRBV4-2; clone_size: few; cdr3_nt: TGTGCCAGCAGCCAAGATGGGGGCAGTCAAGGGCCAGATACGCAGTATTTT; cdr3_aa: CASSQDGGSQGPDTQYF
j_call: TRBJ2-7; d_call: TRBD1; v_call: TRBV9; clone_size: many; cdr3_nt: TGTGCCAGCAGCGCGGACAGGGGACCCTACGAGCAGTACTTC; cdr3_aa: CASSADRGPYEQYF
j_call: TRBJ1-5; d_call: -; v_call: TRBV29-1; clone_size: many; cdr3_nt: TGCAGCGTTGAGGGGACGGGGAATCAGCCCCAGCATTTT; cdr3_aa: CSVEGTGNQPQHF
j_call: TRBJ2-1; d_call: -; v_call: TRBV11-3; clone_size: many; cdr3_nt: TGTGCCAGCAGCTCTGGAGACGAGCAGTTCTTC; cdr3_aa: CASSSGDEQFF
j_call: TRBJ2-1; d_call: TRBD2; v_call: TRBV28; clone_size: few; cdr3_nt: TGTGCCAGCAGTCTAGCGGGGGGGCCTAACAATGAGCAGTTCTTC; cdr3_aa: CASSLAGGPNNEQFF
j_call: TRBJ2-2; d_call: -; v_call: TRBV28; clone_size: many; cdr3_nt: TGTGCCAGCAGTCCTCTATACGAGGCGCTGTTTTTT; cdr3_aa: CASSPLYEALFF
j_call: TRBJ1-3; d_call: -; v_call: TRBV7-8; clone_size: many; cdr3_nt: TGTGCCAGCAGCTTAAGTTCCCGCTCTGGAAACACCATATATTTT; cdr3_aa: CASSLSSRSGNTIYF
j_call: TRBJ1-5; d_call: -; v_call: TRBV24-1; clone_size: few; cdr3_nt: TGTGCCACCAGTGACAGGGATCAGCCCCAGCATTTT; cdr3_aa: CATSDRDQPQHF
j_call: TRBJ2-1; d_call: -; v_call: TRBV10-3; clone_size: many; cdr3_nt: TGTGCCATCAGAGAGAGTTTAGGCGGGAATGAGCAGTTCTTC; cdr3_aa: CAIRESLGGNEQFF
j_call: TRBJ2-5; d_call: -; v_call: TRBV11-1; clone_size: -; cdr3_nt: TGTGCCAGCAGCTTAACGGTGGAGACCCAGTACTTC; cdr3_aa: CASSLTVETQYF
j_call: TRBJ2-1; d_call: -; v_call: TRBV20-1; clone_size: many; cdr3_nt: TGCAGTGCTATCATCCAGGGTCGGGGCGGTGAGCAGTTCTTC; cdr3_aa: CSAIIQGRGGEQFF
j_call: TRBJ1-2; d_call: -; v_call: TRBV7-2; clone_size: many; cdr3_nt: TGTGCCAGCACGGGGGCGAACTATGGCTACACCTTC; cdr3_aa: CASTGANYGYTF
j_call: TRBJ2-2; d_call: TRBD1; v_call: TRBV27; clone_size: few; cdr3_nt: TGTGCCAGCAGTACGAACGTAGGGGGCCCCGGGGAGCTGTTTTTT; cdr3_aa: CASSTNVGGPGELFF
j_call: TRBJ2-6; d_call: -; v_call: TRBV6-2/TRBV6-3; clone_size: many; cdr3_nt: TGTGCCAGCAGTCCAGGCTACTCTGGGGCCAACGTCCTGACTTTC; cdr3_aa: CASSPGYSGANVLTF
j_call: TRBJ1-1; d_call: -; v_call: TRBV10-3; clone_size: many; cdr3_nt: TGTGCCATCAGTGAGTATCAGGGAGGGACTGAAGCTTTCTTT; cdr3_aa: CAISEYQGGTEAFF
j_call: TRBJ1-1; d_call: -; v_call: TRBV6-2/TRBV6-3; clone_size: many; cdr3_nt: TGTGCCAGTAGGGAACAGCCGAACACTGAAGCTTTCTTT; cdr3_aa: CASREQPNTEAFF
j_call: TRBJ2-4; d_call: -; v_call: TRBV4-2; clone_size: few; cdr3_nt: TGTGCCAGCAGCCAAGATGGAGTAGGAGCCAAAAACATTCAGTACTTC; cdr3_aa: CASSQDGVGAKNIQYF
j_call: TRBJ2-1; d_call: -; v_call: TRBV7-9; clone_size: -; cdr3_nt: TGTGCCAGCAGCTCTCAGGGAAGCCCCTACAATGAGCAGTTCTTC; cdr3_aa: CASSSQGSPYNEQFF
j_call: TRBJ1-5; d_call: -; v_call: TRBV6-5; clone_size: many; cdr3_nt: TGTGCCAGCAGTTACTCGACCGGGAATCAGCCCCAGCATTTT; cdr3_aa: CASSYSTGNQPQHF
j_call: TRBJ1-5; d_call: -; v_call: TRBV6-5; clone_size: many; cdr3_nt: TGTGCCAGCAGTTACTCGAGGAGTAGCAATCAGCCCCAGCATTTT; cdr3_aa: CASSYSRSSNQPQHF
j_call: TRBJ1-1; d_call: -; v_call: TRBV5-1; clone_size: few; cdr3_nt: TGCGCCAGCAGCCCTGAGCCGGGGGCAAGGACTGAAGCTTTCTTT; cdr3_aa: CASSPEPGARTEAFF
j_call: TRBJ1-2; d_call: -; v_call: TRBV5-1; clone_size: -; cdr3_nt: TGCGCCAGCACCGACACTAACTATGGCTACACCTTC; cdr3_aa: CASTDTNYGYTF
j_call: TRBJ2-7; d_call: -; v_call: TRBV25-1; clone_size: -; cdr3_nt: TGTGCCAGCAGTGAAAGGACGGCTACCTACGAGCAGTACTTC; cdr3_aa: CASSERTATYEQYF
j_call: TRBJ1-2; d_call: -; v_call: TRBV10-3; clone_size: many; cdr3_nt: TGTGCCATCACCGAGGCCCGGATCCTTCTCTTC; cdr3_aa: CAITEARILLF
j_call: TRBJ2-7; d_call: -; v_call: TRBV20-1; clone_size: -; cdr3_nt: TGCAGTGCAGAAACAGGGTTTCCTTCCGAGCAGTACTTC; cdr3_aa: CSAETGFPSEQYF
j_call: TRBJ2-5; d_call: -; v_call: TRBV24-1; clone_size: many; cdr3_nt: TGTGCCACCGGACCGTCCGGTGGAGAGACCCAGTACTTC; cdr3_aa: CATGPSGGETQYF
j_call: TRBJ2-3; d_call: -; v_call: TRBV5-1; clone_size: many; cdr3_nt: TGCGCCAGCAGCTTGGACAGACCCCCTCCAGATACGCAGTATTTT; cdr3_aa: CASSLDRPPPDTQYF